The 2 T cell receptor beta chains given below trace back to one sample, sequenced in a study of T cells in localized non-small cell lung cancer. Sequencing used immunoSEQ multiplex PCR; TCRdb keeps in-frame clones, though not all of them. The data show 25,000 to 35,000 clones, approximately 84% seen once. Here the sequenced sample was peripheral blood mononuclear cells, taken before any cancer treatment. The receptor set was obtained from a man aged 40 to 70 with stage III lung adenocarcinoma.

CDR3 sequence (DNA): TGTGCCAGCAGGGCCCACTCTGGGGCCAACGTCCTGACTTTC. Translating it yields CASRAHSGANVLTF. The genes are TRBV6-5 and TRBJ2-6; the D is unclear. Germline V gene lookup returns CDR1 MNHEY and CDR2 SVGAGI. V dropped 6 bases and J dropped 0 bases, with 6 bases sitting between them. This CDR3 contains 14 residues.

This clone was counted only a few times. The V gene is TRBV9, the J gene TRBJ2-2; the D is unclear. V lost 0 bases and J lost 9, with 3 bases in between. Germline loops: CDR1 SGDLS, CDR2 YYNGEE. The CDR3 length is 11 residues. The CDR3 reads CASSVGRELFF. In DNA form, the CDR3 reads TGTGCCAGCAGCGTAGGTCGGGAGCTGTTTTTT.